This TCR beta chain stems from a study of regulatory T cells in long-lasting Graves disease (TCRdb year 2021). Study-wide context: To count as having persistent Graves' disease, a patient had to have received antithyroid drug treatment for over 5 years with TSH receptor autoantibodies remaining persistently positive. This study used TCR sequencing and RNA sequencing of peripheral blood to compare persistent Graves' disease patients against newly diagnosed Graves' disease patients. Antithyroid drugs had been taken for about 10.3 years on average by persistent Graves' disease patients in the clinical cohort. The study was conducted in China and was registered as a clinical trial. A total of roughly 35 samples underwent TCR sequencing, from about 13 patients with persistent Graves' disease and some 20 patients with newly diagnosed Graves' disease. General findings and caveats noted by the study authors: Preferential use of TRBV28, TRBJ1-2 and TRBJ2-5 was observed in persistent disease, whereas TRBV20-1 and TRBJ2-1 were favored in newly diagnosed disease. Persistent patients shared more public clonotypes among themselves (over 2,500) than newly diagnosed patients did (approximately 870). Sequencing and analysis were restricted to the TCR beta chain. Only peripheral blood was studied, because thyroid tissue, the primary lesion, was inaccessible. Lower TCR Shannon entropy and fewer highly expanded clones were observed in persistent Graves' disease patients than in newly diagnosed patients, which suggested clonal expansion. The small sample size was acknowledged by the authors as a limitation that may reduce accuracy.

The meaning of the sample's time point label: persistent/refractory GD, antithyroid drugs over 5 years with positive TRAb. RNA was extracted from PBMCs in TRIzol for both TCR sequencing and RNA sequencing. The diagnosis of Graves' disease followed American Thyroid Association guidelines. The patients came from an endocrinology department in Xi'an, China. Each patient gave roughly 8.4 milliliters of peripheral blood, collected in an EDTA anticoagulant tube. PBMCs were isolated by Ficoll Paque Plus density gradient separation without further T cell sorting. An Agilent 2100 Bioanalyzer and agarose gel were used to check RNA quality, while a NanoDrop 2000 measured RNA concentration. A word on this clonotype: Its binding antigen is unknown. No base quality information exists; no much larger clone differs at one position.

Including the terminal cysteine and phenylalanine, the CDR3 comprises 13 residues. The CDR3 DNA has 39 bases and is translated from base 1. Trimming removed 8 bases from V and 5 bases from J, leaving 15 bases between the germline ends. Library generation was performed with multiplex PCR. The data were produced on an Illumina HiSeq 4000. TCR beta libraries were built with iRepertoire HTBI primers and Arm-PCR amplification of CDR3 regions. Gel purification was performed on PCR products prior to sequencing. Processing in the source paper ran as follows. A total of 62 TRBV and some 13 TRBJ segments were identified across samples and were used for gene usage analysis of CDR3 amino acid clonotypes. COPE and FqMerger were used to merge filtered high-quality paired reads into contigs. BLAST was used to align contigs to IMGT TRBV, TRBD and TRBJ reference genes, and CDR3 was defined according to IMGT. Highly expanded clones were defined as clonotypes with a frequency above 0.1%. Repertoire diversity was measured by Shannon entropy, and V-J evenness by the Gini coefficient. A clonotype was considered public if more than one individual shared it. In-frame beta chains were kept once TCRdb had trimmed the public reads at Q25 with fastp and called clones with MiXCR. Duplicate CDR3 protein sequences are folded into a single record with the most common DNA and genes. The V and J calls here are based on TCRdb, not the publication. For this sample the table gives about 470,000 distinct CDR3 sequences, of which about a fifth were detected only once. Roughly 7.1% of the sample is held by the ten biggest clonotypes.

The source is a female donor with Graves disease. The sample in question was peripheral blood mononuclear cells (PBMCs), obtained when the disease was refractory, from a patient treated with antithyroid drugs. The rearranged chain carries TRBV12-3 or TRBV12-4 and TRBJ2-5, with the D assignment possibly TRBD1 or TRBD2, given 5 matching bases for each. The CDR3: CASGRRELETQYF. The DNA reads TGTGCCAGCGGCCGCAGGGAGTTGGAGACCCAGTACTTC.